This T cell receptor (beta chain) was recovered during a study of identifying expanded T cells in peripheral blood. Germline loops: CDR1 LGHNA, CDR2 YSLEER. The V gene end was trimmed by 0 bases and the J gene end by 5 bases; junction bases not matched to a gene: 5. CDR3 length: 15 residues. Libraries were prepared by immunoSEQ multiplex PCR; TCRdb keeps only in-frame clonotypes and omits some of them. The table includes around 75,000 clones, roughly 88% detected once. The sample comprised blood. The chain employs TRBV4-3 and TRBJ1-1; TRBD1 agrees at 8 bases. This clonotype was sampled from a person between 18 and 75 years old in good health. In DNA, the CDR3 is TGCGCCAGCAGCCAAGAGACAGGGGCCTGGACTGAAGCTTTCTTT. Translating it yields CASSQETGAWTEAFF.